Given below is one T cell receptor (beta chain) in context. Its antigen is not identified. The V gene's germline CDR1 is SNHLY and CDR2 FYNNEI. This CDR3 contains 13 residues. The V end lost 8 bases, the J end lost 0 bases, and 11 bases lay between the germline ends. This record comes from a study of post-analysis software for immune sequencing data. Background on the study: The disease courses covered relapsing-remitting, secondary progressive and progressive-relapsing multiple sclerosis. Study conclusions and caveats: The normalized Chao1 diversity of multiple sclerosis patients was significantly lower than that of controls. Controls had lower frequencies than patients of 4 or 5 TRBV segments, which included TRBV5-6, TRBV5-1 and TRBV20-1. By F measure, strong co-clustering occurred among samples prepared in the same batch.

Unique molecular identifiers were built into the TCR beta cDNA libraries. Starting from around 0.96 to 9.9 million T cells, the study yielded roughly 0.5 million cDNA molecules. TCRdb re-called the PCR reads with MiXCR, one entry per CDR3 protein. The sample includes hundreds of thousands of distinct CDR3 sequences, less than 35% seen only once; the top ten take roughly 0.54%. Sequencing was performed on blood. This TCR was sampled from a girl aged 10 to 17 with multiple sclerosis. V and J are TRBV2 and TRBJ2-7; D unclear. Here the CDR3 DNA reads TGTGCCAGCGCCCCGGACCCCTCCTACGAGCAGTACTTC. It specifies CASAPDPSYEQYF.